This TCR beta chain comes out of a study of CD8+ T cells in alopecia areata. Germline V gives CDR1 DFQATT, CDR2 SNEGSKA (reference sequence). This CDR3 contains 11 residues. Sequencing relied on a cDNA template that was reverse transcribed from extracted RNA. Assay: immunoSEQ multiplex PCR; the TCRdb copy retains only in-frame clones and omits some. This sample has about 150,000 clones, with 47% found just once. Only a few counts were recorded for this clone. The sample contains more than one DNA sequence encoding this CDR3. Sequenced input: CD4+ T cells sorted from blood. The chain uses TRBV20-1 and TRBJ1-1; no definite D call. The TCR comes from a human donor with alopecia areata. This chain's CDR3 is CSTRTPNEAFF. The CDR3 DNA is TGCAGCACTCGTACTCCCAATGAAGCTTTCTTT.